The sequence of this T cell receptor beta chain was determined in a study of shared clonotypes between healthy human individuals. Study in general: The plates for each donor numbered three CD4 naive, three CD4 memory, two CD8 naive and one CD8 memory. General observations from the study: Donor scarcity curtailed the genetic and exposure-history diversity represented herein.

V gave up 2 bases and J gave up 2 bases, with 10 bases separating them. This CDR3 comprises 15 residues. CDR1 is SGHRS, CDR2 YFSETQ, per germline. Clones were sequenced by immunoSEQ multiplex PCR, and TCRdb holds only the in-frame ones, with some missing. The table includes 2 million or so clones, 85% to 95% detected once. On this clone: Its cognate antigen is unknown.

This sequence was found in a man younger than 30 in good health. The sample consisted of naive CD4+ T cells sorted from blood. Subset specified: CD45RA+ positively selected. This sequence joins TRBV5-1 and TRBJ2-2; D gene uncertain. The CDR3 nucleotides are TGCGCCAGCAGCTTAAGGGAATTAAACACCGGGGAGCTGTTTTTT. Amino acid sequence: CASSLRELNTGELFF.